This T cell receptor beta chain is from a study of blood T cell repertoires in COVID-19. Study-level background: Researchers got acute and convalescent COVID-19 samples from the United States, Italy and Spain.

Assay used: immunoSEQ multiplex PCR; TCRdb lists only in-frame clones, some missing. The top ten clones hold 3% to 4% of a sample with approximately 230,000 clones, around 80% of them seen once. The CDR3 is 14 amino acids. Per the germline V gene, CDR1 is SGHAT and CDR2 is FQNNGV. Trimming removed 5 bases at V and 8 bases at J, with 18 bases between. This chain joins TRBV11-2 and TRBJ1-2; D perhaps matches TRBD1 (5 bases). Sequencing was performed on peripheral blood. The sequence was collected from a middle-aged woman with active or convalescent COVID-19. The CDR3 nucleotides read TGTGCCAGCAGCGTCATGACCTACTCAGGGGGCTACACCTTC. It codes for CASSVMTYSGGYTF.